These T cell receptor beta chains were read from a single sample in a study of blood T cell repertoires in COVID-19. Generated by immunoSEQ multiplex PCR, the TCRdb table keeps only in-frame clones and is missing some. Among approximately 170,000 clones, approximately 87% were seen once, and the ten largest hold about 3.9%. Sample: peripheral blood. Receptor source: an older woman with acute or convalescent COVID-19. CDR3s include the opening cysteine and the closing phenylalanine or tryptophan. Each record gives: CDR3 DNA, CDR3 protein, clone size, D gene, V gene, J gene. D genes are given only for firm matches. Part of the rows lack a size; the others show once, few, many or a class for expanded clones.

TGTGCCAGCAGTTACTCGAAAGCAAATACCTACGAGCAGTACTTC	CASSYSKANTYEQYF	-	-	TRBV6-2/TRBV6-3	TRBJ2-7
TGTGCCAGCAGGCCCGGGACAGTAGATACTCAGTACTTC	CASRPGTVDTQYF	-	TRBD1	TRBV7-9	TRBJ2-4
TGTGCCAGCACCCAAAGCGGGGGATGGACTGAAGCTTTCTTT	CASTQSGGWTEAFF	-	-	TRBV3-1/TRBV3-2	TRBJ1-1
TGTGCCAGCAGTGAAGTTTGGGGGGGTGATGGCTACACCTTC	CASSEVWGGDGYTF	-	-	TRBV6-1	TRBJ1-2
TGTGCCATCAACCCGACAGGACCGAACACTGAAGCTTTCTTT	CAINPTGPNTEAFF	-	-	TRBV10-3	TRBJ1-1
TGCGCCAGCAGCTTGGACGGCCAGGGGCATAATTCACCCCTCCACTTT	CASSLDGQGHNSPLHF	few	-	TRBV5-1	TRBJ1-6
TGTGCCTGGAGTGTAAGATGGGCAGTTCAGTTGGTCGATACGCAGTATTTT	CAWSVRWAVQLVDTQYF	-	-	TRBV30	TRBJ2-3
TGTGCCAGTAGTCCTCGTCGGCAGGCCCCATATGGCTACACCTTC	CASSPRRQAPYGYTF	-	-	TRBV19	TRBJ1-2
TGTGCCAGCAGCTCCCAACTAGGTTCGGCTTACGAGCAGTACTTC	CASSSQLGSAYEQYF	-	-	TRBV11-2	TRBJ2-7
TGTGCCAGCAGTTACCTGGGACAGGGAAAGGACTATGGCTACACCTTC	CASSYLGQGKDYGYTF	few	TRBD1	TRBV6-5	TRBJ1-2
TGTGCCAGCAGCCACAGGGTTTTCAGCACAGATACGCAGTATTTT	CASSHRVFSTDTQYF	once	-	TRBV9	TRBJ2-3
TGTGCCAGCAGTGCGGAATCACGGACAGCCCCCAAGCAGTACTTC	CASSAESRTAPKQYF	-	-	TRBV2	TRBJ2-7
TGTGCCAGCAGTTTGGGCAATGTTCAGTACTTC	CASSLGNVQYF	-	-	TRBV27	TRBJ2-4
TGTGCCAGCAGTTACCAAGACAGGAACACTGAAGCTTTCTTT	CASSYQDRNTEAFF	few	-	TRBV6-5	TRBJ1-1